Listed here are 19 T cell receptor beta chains from one sample, sequenced in a study of blood T cell repertoires in COVID-19 (dated by TCRdb to the early 2020s). To prepare the library, the immunoSEQ multiplex PCR assay was applied. TCRdb limited this immuneACCESS table to in-frame rearrangements with V and J called. A share of clones is missing; checked studies link under half to unresolved V genes, and the rest is unexplained. The sample yields 90,000 to 110,000 clones; 84% were counted once. Roughly 6.5% of the sample is taken by the ten largest. Sequencing was performed on peripheral blood. The receptors come from a woman between 50 and 59 years old with acute or convalescent COVID-19.

This clone has only one observation. This chain uses TRBV5-5 with TRBJ1-5, with D possibly TRBD1 on 6 matching bases. The V and J ends lost 4 bases and 3 bases respectively, with 14 bases between them. CDR1 is SGHKS, CDR2 YYEKEE, per germline (reference sequence). The CDR3 is 15 amino acids. The CDR3 spells CASSLGQPVNQPQHF. CDR3 coding DNA: TGTGCCAGCAGCCTAGGACAGCCCGTCAATCAGCCCCAGCATTTT.

The chain recombines TRBV19 with TRBJ2-4; 8 bases match TRBD2. Germline V gene lookup returns CDR1 LNHDA and CDR2 SQIVND (reference sequence). The CDR3 length is 14 residues. V shed 7 bases and J 4 bases; nucleotides not matched to a gene: 6. The CDR3 loop reads CASNRGGEKNIQYF. CDR3 coding DNA: TGTGCCAGTAATCGGGGGGGCGAAAAAAACATTCAGTACTTC.

This chain connects TRBV6-1 to TRBJ1-3; no definite D call. There are 15 residues in the CDR3. The germline V gene has CDR1 MNHNS and CDR2 SASEGT. Trimming cost V 3 bases and J 3 bases, with 12 bases left between them. This CDR3 is CASSEGSHLGNTIYF. The DNA of the CDR3 is TGTGCCAGCAGTGAGGGCAGCCACCTTGGAAACACCATATATTTT.

The genes are TRBV19 and TRBJ1-4, with 9 nucleotides matching TRBD1. The CDR3 is 15 amino acids. CDR1 LNHDA and CDR2 SQIVND come from the germline V gene (reference sequence). Trimming at V came to 5 bases and at J to 4 bases, leaving 5 bases not matched to a gene. CDR3 sequence: CASSAPGQGNEKLFF. CDR3 coding DNA: TGTGCCAGTAGTGCTCCGGGACAGGGTAATGAAAAACTGTTTTTT.

The rearrangement uses TRBV9 and TRBJ1-2, with no clear D. The CDR3 is 13 residues long. V was shortened by 0 bases and J by 4 bases, with 7 bases between the two germline ends. Germline lookup yields CDR1 SGDLS and CDR2 YYNGEE. CDR3 nucleotides: TGTGCCAGCAGCGTAGGGACTTCCTATGGCTACACCTTC. Protein sequence: CASSVGTSYGYTF.

The rearrangement uses TRBV5-1 and TRBJ2-7; maybe TRBD2 (6 bases). The germline CDR1 and CDR2 sequences are SGHRS and YFSETQ. The CDR3 has 14 residues. Trimming removed 9 bases from V and 2 bases from J, with 18 bases in between. CDR3 region: CATGPGRGPYEQYF. As DNA, the CDR3 is TGCGCCACCGGACCGGGGCGGGGACCCTACGAGCAGTACTTC.

This sequence joins TRBV20-1 and TRBJ1-5, with D possibly matching TRBD1 (5 bases). The CDR3 sequence is 14 residues long. The germline V gene has CDR1 DFQATT and CDR2 SNEGSKA (reference sequence). Trimming removed 5 bases from V and 2 bases from J, with 13 bases in between. CDR3 DNA sequence: TGCAGTGCTGGTGGGGTAGGGGGCAATCAGCCCCAGCATTTT. Encoded protein: CSAGGVGGNQPQHF.

This chain uses TRBV20-1 with TRBJ1-2; 7 nucleotides agree with TRBD1. CDR3 length: 11 amino acids. Per the germline V gene, CDR1 is DFQATT and CDR2 is SNEGSKA (reference sequence). The DNA of the CDR3 is TGCATAAGGGACAGTGACTATGGCTACACCTTC. This sequence encodes CIRDSDYGYTF.

This chain joins TRBV21-1 and TRBJ1-1. TRBV21-1 is designated a pseudogene. The CDR3 consists of 14 residues. The CDR3 DNA reads as TGTGCCAGCAGCTACCGCCCGGAGGACACTGAAGCTTTCTTT. Translated: CASSYRPEDTEAFF.

This clone was detected a few times. The CDR3 DNA reads as TGTGCCAGCAGCCGCGGGGGGTTCAATGAGCAGTTCTTC. Translation gives CASSRGGFNEQFF. The gene calls are TRBV11-3 and TRBJ2-1; 8 bases line up with TRBD2. Per the germline V gene, CDR1 is SGHNT and CDR2 is YENEEA. Germline trimming cut 5 bases from V and 6 bases from J; bases unmatched to any gene: 3. The CDR3 is made up of 13 amino acids.

This sequence joins TRBV9 and TRBJ2-1, with a tentative D call TRBD2 (6 bases). The CDR3 is made up of 12 amino acids. Germline CDR1 and CDR2: SGDLS and YYNGEE. Trimming shortened V by 4 bases and J by 10 bases, and 12 bases separated the two germline ends. This CDR3 is CASSQAGREQFF. The CDR3 DNA sequence: TGTGCCAGCAGCCAAGCGGGTAGGGAGCAGTTCTTC.

The CDR3 loop reads CASSDNSGSGDTQYF. CDR3 in DNA: TGTGCCAGCAGTGACAATAGCGGGTCCGGGGATACGCAGTATTTT. This chain joins TRBV2 and TRBJ2-3; TRBD2 matches at 7 bases. The germline CDR1 and CDR2 sequences are SNHLY and FYNNEI. The CDR3 has 15 amino acids. J lost 6 bases, V lost 3 bases, and 9 bases had no gene match.

The chain combines TRBV5-8 with TRBJ1-1; D unresolved. This CDR3 is built from 13 residues. Germline lookup yields CDR1 SGHTS and CDR2 YDEGEE. Trimming took 2 bases from V and 11 from J, leaving 16 bases between them. The CDR3 sequence: CASSLTSGIEAFF. As DNA, the CDR3 is TGTGCCAGCAGCTTAACCAGCGGGATAGAGGCTTTCTTT.

This clone was found once. The CDR3 protein is CSVDSSGGSYEQYF. The DNA for the CDR3 is TGCAGCGTTGATTCCTCGGGGGGCTCCTACGAGCAGTACTTC. This rearrangement joins TRBV29-1 to TRBJ2-7; TRBD2 aligns across 7 bases. Germline CDR1 and CDR2: SQVTM and ANQGSEA. With 3 bases clipped from V and 0 bases from J, the junction kept 5 bases outside the gene matches. CDR3 length equals 14 residues.

With respect to this clone: A junction end diverges from the germline sequence, so it may reflect a read error. The chain combines TRBV27 with TRBJ1-6; perhaps TRBD1 as D (6 bases). This CDR3 spans 14 amino acids. CDR1 and CDR2 (germline): MNHEY, SMNVEV (reference sequence). In DNA form, the CDR3 reads TGTGCCAGCGGTTTCAGGGGCAGGAATTCACCCCTCCACTTT. Translated, it gives CASGFRGRNSPLHF.

V is TRBV15 and J is TRBJ2-4; tentative D call: TRBD1 (5 bases). The CDR3 extends over 15 amino acids. Trimming shortened V by 0 bases and J by 0 bases, and 6 bases separated the two germline ends. The germline V gene has CDR1 LNHNV and CDR2 YYDKDF (reference sequence). CDR3 bases: TGTGCCACCAGCAGAGAGACAGTAGCCAAAAACATTCAGTACTTC. Translated, it gives CATSRETVAKNIQYF.

The V and J genes are TRBV7-9 and TRBJ1-1; D gene unclear. The CDR3 runs to 13 residues. V shed 5 bases and J shed 3 bases, with 10 bases lying between them. Germline CDR1 is SEHNR and CDR2 is FQNEAQ (reference sequence). In DNA form, the CDR3 reads TGTGCCAGCAGCGTTGGCCGGGACACTGAAGCTTTCTTT. It specifies CASSVGRDTEAFF. The complete variable domain, with remaining parts taken from reference TRBV7-9 and TRBJ1-1, reads DTGVSQNPRHKITKRGQNVTFRCDPISEHNRLYWYRQTLGQGPEFLTYFQNEAQLEKSRLLSDRFSAERPKGSFSTLEIQRTEQGDSAMYLCASSVGRDTEAFFGQGTRLTVV.

This chain links TRBV19 with TRBJ1-2, with a weak D call TRBD1 (6 bases). Germline V lookup: CDR1 LNHDA, CDR2 SQIVND (reference sequence). V shed 11 bases and J shed 0 bases, with 19 bases lying between them. This CDR3 has 15 amino acids. The DNA for the CDR3 is TGTGCCCGGCGGGGGGCGATCCCCCCTAACTATGGCTACACCTTC. Translating it yields CARRGAIPPNYGYTF.

This chain uses TRBV27 with TRBJ2-1, with a weak D call TRBD1 (6 bases). This CDR3 has 14 residues. CDR1 MNHEY and CDR2 SMNVEV come from the germline V gene (reference sequence). V was shortened by 3 bases and J by 5 bases, with 11 bases between the two germline ends. The DNA for the CDR3 is TGTGCCAGCAGTTTGGTCCAGGGGAACAATGAGCAGTTCTTC. Protein sequence: CASSLVQGNNEQFF.